Listed below are T cell receptor beta chains from one sample, sequenced in a study of OX40 agonist ivuxolimab in advanced cancers. Method: immunoSEQ multiplex PCR; TCRdb's copy keeps in-frame clones and lacks some. Of roughly 57,000 clones in the sample, roughly 84% are singletons; the top ten hold about 13%. The specimen was CD4+ or CD8+ T cells sorted from blood, collected in a trial of the OX40 agonist ivuxolimab. These receptors all stem from an adult with an advanced solid tumor such as melanoma, head and neck, liver or kidney cancer. Each CDR3 is given with its conserved first and last residue. A D gene is named only where the DNA matches it firmly. Some rows mark clone size as missing; the rest say once, few, many or name a class of expanded clone.

D,size,V,J,CDR3,DNA
TRBD1,-,TRBV6-5,TRBJ1-1,CASSSAQGVTEAFF,TGTGCCAGCAGTAGCGCCCAGGGGGTCACTGAAGCTTTCTTT
-,-,TRBV19,TRBJ2-2,CASSTVAYPSTGELFF,TGTGCCAGTAGTACAGTAGCATATCCGAGCACCGGGGAGCTGTTTTTT
TRBD2,-,TRBV18,TRBJ2-3,CASSPLSHAGGVTDTQYF,TGTGCCAGCTCACCACTCTCCCATGCGGGGGGGGTCACAGATACGCAGTATTTT
-,-,TRBV7-9,TRBJ2-2,CASSRTGTGELFF,TGTGCCAGCAGCCGGACTGGAACCGGGGAGCTGTTTTTT
TRBD1,-,TRBV6-1,TRBJ2-7,CASSIDRGYEQYF,TGTGCCAGCAGTATCGACAGGGGCTACGAGCAGTACTTC
TRBD1,-,TRBV6-6,TRBJ1-4,CASRPGGVGEKLFF,TGTGCCAGCAGGCCAGGGGGGGTAGGGGAAAAACTGTTTTTT
TRBD1,-,TRBV11-2,TRBJ2-1,CASGKRTGGRDEQFF,TGTGCCAGCGGTAAAAGGACAGGGGGTAGGGATGAGCAGTTCTTC
-,-,TRBV19,TRBJ2-3,CASSIDPSRGFDTQYF,TGTGCCAGTAGTATAGACCCCTCTAGGGGATTTGATACGCAGTATTTT
TRBD2,-,TRBV30,TRBJ2-1,CAWRKIAGLAGLTYNEQFF,TGTGCCTGGAGAAAAATAGCGGGACTAGCGGGACTAACCTACAATGAGCAGTTCTTC
TRBD2,once,TRBV7-2,TRBJ2-7,CASSASSGSRFDYEQYF,TGTGCCAGCAGCGCGAGTAGCGGGAGCCGATTTGATTACGAGCAGTACTTC
-,-,TRBV10-3,TRBJ2-1,CAISGRGWDNEQFF,TGTGCCATCAGTGGGAGGGGATGGGACAATGAGCAGTTCTTC
-,-,TRBV21-1,TRBJ2-3,CASILTSGRPDTQYF,TGTGCCAGCATCCTAACTAGCGGGCGCCCAGATACGCAGTATTTT
TRBD2,-,TRBV7-6,TRBJ2-3,CASSSPTSGGTLLTQYF,TGTGCCAGCAGCTCCCCGACTAGCGGGGGCACCTTACTGACGCAGTATTTT
-,once,TRBV6-6,TRBJ1-4,CASSYSRGATNEKLFF,TGTGCCAGCAGTTACTCTCGGGGAGCAACTAATGAAAAACTGTTTTTT
-,-,TRBV5-5,TRBJ2-7,CASSLEWRISYEQYF,TGTGCCAGCAGCTTGGAGTGGAGGATCTCCTACGAGCAGTACTTC
-,-,TRBV2,TRBJ2-5,CASSRGRQETQYF,TGTGCCAGCAGCCGGGGCCGCCAAGAGACCCAGTACTTC
-,few,TRBV13,TRBJ1-2,CASRADVNYGYTF,TGTGCCAGCAGGGCCGACGTTAACTATGGCTACACCTTC
TRBD2,few,TRBV19,TRBJ2-7,CASSPRTSATYEQYF,TGTGCCAGTAGTCCCCGGACTAGCGCGACCTACGAGCAGTACTTC
-,-,TRBV6-5,TRBJ1-5,CASSYVNTNQPQHF,TGTGCCAGCAGTTACGTTAACACGAATCAGCCCCAGCATTTT
TRBD1,once,TRBV11-2,TRBJ1-1,CASSSNTGVNTEAFF,TGTGCCAGCAGCTCAAACACAGGGGTGAACACTGAAGCTTTCTTT
-,-,TRBV19,TRBJ1-5,CASTPTGLSNQPQHF,TGTGCCAGTACCCCAACAGGACTAAGCAATCAGCCCCAGCATTTT
-,-,TRBV6-5,TRBJ2-4,CASSYSGAKNIQYF,TGTGCCAGCAGTTACTCAGGGGCCAAAAACATTCAGTACTTC
TRBD2,-,TRBV4-2,TRBJ2-3,CASSQDWLSGGGDTQYF,TGTGCCAGCAGCCAAGATTGGCTATCGGGAGGGGGAGATACGCAGTATTTT
-,-,TRBV6-6,TRBJ2-7,CASSPPGREQYF,TGTGCCAGCAGCCCTCCTGGGAGGGAGCAGTACTTC